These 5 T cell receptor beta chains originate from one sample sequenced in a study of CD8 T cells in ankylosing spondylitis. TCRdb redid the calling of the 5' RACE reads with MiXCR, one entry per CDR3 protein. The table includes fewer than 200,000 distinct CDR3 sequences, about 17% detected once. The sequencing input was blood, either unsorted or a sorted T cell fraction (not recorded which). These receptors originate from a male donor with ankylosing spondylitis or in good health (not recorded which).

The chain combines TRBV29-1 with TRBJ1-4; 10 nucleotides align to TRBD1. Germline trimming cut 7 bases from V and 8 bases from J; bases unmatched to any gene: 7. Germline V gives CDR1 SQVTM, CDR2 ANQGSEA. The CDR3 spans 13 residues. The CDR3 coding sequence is TGCAGCGGGGTGACAGGGGGCAACGAAAAACTGTTTTTT. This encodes CSGVTGGNEKLFF. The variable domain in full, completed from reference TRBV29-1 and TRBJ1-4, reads SAVISQKPSRDICQRGTSLTIQCQVDSQVTMMFWYRQQPGQSLTLIATANQGSEATYESGFVIDKFPISRPNLTFSTLTVSNMSPEDSSIYLCSGVTGGNEKLFFGSGTQLSVL.

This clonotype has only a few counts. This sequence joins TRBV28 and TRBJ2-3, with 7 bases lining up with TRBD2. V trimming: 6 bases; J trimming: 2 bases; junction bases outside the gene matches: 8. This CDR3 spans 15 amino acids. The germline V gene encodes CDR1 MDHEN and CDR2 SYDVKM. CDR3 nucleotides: TGTGCCAGCAGCATGACTAGCAGACTCACAGATACGCAGTATTTT. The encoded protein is CASSMTSRLTDTQYF.

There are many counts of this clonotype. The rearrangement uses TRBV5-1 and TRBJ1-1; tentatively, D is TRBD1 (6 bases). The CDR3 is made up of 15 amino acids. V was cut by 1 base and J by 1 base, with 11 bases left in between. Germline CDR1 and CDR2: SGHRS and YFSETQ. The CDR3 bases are TGCGCCAGCAGCTTGAGTCAGGGGCCGAACACTGAAGCTTTCTTT. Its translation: CASSLSQGPNTEAFF.

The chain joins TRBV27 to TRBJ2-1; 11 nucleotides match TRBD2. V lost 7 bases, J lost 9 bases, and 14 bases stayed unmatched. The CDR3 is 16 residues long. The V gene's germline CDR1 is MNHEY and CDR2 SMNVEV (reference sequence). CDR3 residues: CASNVRGLAVLGEQFF. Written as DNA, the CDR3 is TGTGCCAGCAACGTAAGGGGACTAGCGGTCCTCGGTGAGCAGTTCTTC.

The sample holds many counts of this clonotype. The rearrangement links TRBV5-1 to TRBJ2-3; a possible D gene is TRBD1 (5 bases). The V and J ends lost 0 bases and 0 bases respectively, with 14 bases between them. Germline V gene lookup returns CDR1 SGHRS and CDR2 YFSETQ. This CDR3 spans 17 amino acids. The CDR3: CASSLDLWGPSTDTQYF. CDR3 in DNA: TGCGCCAGCAGCTTGGATTTATGGGGCCCTAGCACAGATACGCAGTATTTT. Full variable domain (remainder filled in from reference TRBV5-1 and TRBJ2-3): KAGVTQTPRYLIKTRGQQVTLSCSPISGHRSVSWYQQTPGQGLQFLFEYFSETQRNKGNFPGRFSGRQFSNSRSEMNVSTLELGDSALYLCASSLDLWGPSTDTQYFGPGTRLTVL.